These 31 T cell receptor beta chains were sequenced from one sample in a study of shared clonotypes between healthy human individuals. Libraries were prepared by immunoSEQ multiplex PCR; TCRdb keeps only in-frame clonotypes and omits some of them. The sample gives some 1,600,000 clones, nearly 99% of which show up once; 0.4% to 0.55% is in the top ten. Sample: naive CD4+ T cells sorted from blood. The subset denotes: CD45RA+ positively selected. All receptors derive from a man aged 25 to 40 in good health.

The rearrangement links TRBV28 to TRBJ2-3; 9 positions match TRBD1. CDR1 is MDHEN and CDR2 is SYDVKM in the germline V gene. The CDR3 is made up of 16 amino acids. V gave up 5 bases and J gave up 4 bases; unmatched junction bases: 10. This CDR3 is CASSRPGQGLADTQYF. The CDR3, as DNA: TGTGCCAGCAGTCGGCCGGGACAGGGATTGGCAGATACGCAGTATTTT.

This clone was observed a single time. The rearrangement links TRBV5-1 to TRBJ1-4; the D is unclear. This CDR3 comprises 14 residues. CDR1 is SGHRS, CDR2 YFSETQ, per germline. The ends were cut back, 0 bases at V and 2 bases at J, with 5 bases in the middle. The CDR3 DNA reads TGCGCCAGCAGCTTGGGAATTACTAATGAAAAACTGTTTTTT. Translated, it gives CASSLGITNEKLFF.

The rearrangement uses TRBV29-1 and TRBJ2-7, with a weak D call TRBD2 (5 bases). The CDR3 runs 13 residues. Germline CDR1 is SQVTM and CDR2 is ANQGSEA. With 4 bases removed from V and 3 bases from J, the gap between germline ends came to 13 bases. In DNA, the CDR3 is TGCAGCGTTGTAGGTGGGAGCCTCTACGAGCAGTACTTC. Its translation: CSVVGGSLYEQYF.

The chain recombines TRBV9 with TRBJ2-1, with 7 bases identical to TRBD2. The CDR3 runs to 16 residues. Germline V lookup: CDR1 SGDLS, CDR2 YYNGEE. J lost 3 bases, V lost 2 bases, and 8 bases had no gene match. The CDR3 is CASSVDGRSLYNEQFF. The DNA for the CDR3 is TGTGCCAGCAGCGTCGACGGGAGGTCCCTCTACAATGAGCAGTTCTTC.

The V gene is TRBV10-3, the J gene TRBJ2-3, with TRBD1 matching 8 bases. The CDR3 has 14 residues. V shed 10 bases, J shed 2 bases, and the junction held 8 bases outside the gene matches. CDR1 ENHRY and CDR2 SYGVKD come from the germline V gene. The CDR3 loop reads CATSGQENTDTQYF. CDR3 bases: TGTGCCACCTCGGGACAGGAAAACACAGATACGCAGTATTTT.

In regard to this clone: Additional DNA sequences in this sample encode the identical CDR3. The chain uses TRBV6-1 and TRBJ2-7; 8 bases agree with TRBD1. Germline trimming cut 1 base from V and 4 bases from J; bases unmatched to any gene: 6. The CDR3 is 15 residues long. In germline, CDR1 is MNHNS, CDR2 SASEGT. The CDR3, as DNA: TGTGCCAGCAGTGAAGTAGGCAGGGGGCTGTACGAGCAGTACTTC. This translates into CASSEVGRGLYEQYF.

This clone was counted a single time. The chain combines TRBV15 with TRBJ2-7; TRBD2 agrees at 12 bases. Trimming took 1 base from V and 12 from J; bases not matched to a gene: 10. This CDR3 is 15 amino acids long. The germline V gene encodes CDR1 LNHNV and CDR2 YYDKDF (reference sequence). The CDR3 loop is CATSRAGLAGTTTYF. The CDR3 coding sequence is TGTGCCACCAGCAGAGCCGGACTAGCGGGAACCACGACGTACTTC.

The V and J genes are TRBV18 and TRBJ2-5; 10 bases align to TRBD1. CDR3 size: 16 residues. CDR1 KGHSH and CDR2 LQKENI come from the germline V gene. Losses at the gene ends were 6 bases for V and 1 base for J; bases not matched to a gene: 8. This CDR3 is CASSAGQGFIQETQYF. For the CDR3, the DNA is TGTGCCAGCTCTGCGGGACAGGGGTTTATCCAAGAGACCCAGTACTTC.

The CDR3 DNA is TGTGCCAGCAGCGAGAGGGAGTACAATGAGCAGTTCTTC. Translation gives CASSEREYNEQFF. The chain uses TRBV9 and TRBJ2-1; possibly TRBD2 for D (5 bases). V gave up 3 bases and J gave up 4 bases, with 8 bases separating them. Germline V CDR1 and CDR2: SGDLS, YYNGEE. This CDR3 contains 13 residues.

Turning to this clone: The same CDR3 can be traced to other DNA sequences in this sample. The chain uses TRBV9 and TRBJ2-3, with D tentatively TRBD2 (5 bases). CDR1 and CDR2 (germline): SGDLS, YYNGEE. The CDR3 extends over 14 amino acids. The V end was cut by 0 bases, the J end by 6 bases, with 11 bases between. The CDR3: CASSVGPGGDTQYF. In DNA form, the CDR3 reads TGTGCCAGCAGCGTAGGGCCCGGCGGGGATACGCAGTATTTT.

The chain couples TRBV18 to TRBJ1-4; TRBD1 matches at 7 bases. The CDR3 loop spans 15 amino acids. Germline trimming cut 3 bases from V and 8 bases from J; bases unmatched to any gene: 9. Germline assignment: CDR1 KGHSH and CDR2 LQKENI. CDR3: CASSPGQPVEEKLFF. The CDR3 DNA reads TGTGCCAGCTCACCGGGACAGCCTGTAGAGGAAAAACTGTTTTTT. Full variable domain (remainder filled in from reference TRBV18 and TRBJ1-4): NAGVMQNPRHLVRRRGQEARLRCSPMKGHSHVYWYRQLPEEGLKFMVYLQKENIIDESGMPKERFSAEFPKEGPSILRIQQVVRGDSAAYFCASSPGQPVEEKLFFGSGTQLSVL.

The chain joins TRBV27 to TRBJ2-7, with 12 bases identical to TRBD2. Per the germline V gene, CDR1 is MNHEY and CDR2 is SMNVEV (reference sequence). Trimming removed 5 bases from V and 0 bases from J; junction bases left unmatched: 5. The CDR3 is 16 amino acids. CDR3 loop: CASSPRGLAGSYEQYF. CDR3 nucleotide sequence: TGTGCCAGCAGTCCACGGGGACTAGCGGGCTCCTACGAGCAGTACTTC.

About this clone: The same CDR3 also results from other DNA sequences found in this sample. The chain carries TRBV6-5 and TRBJ1-1; D might be TRBD1 (5 bases). This CDR3 spans 11 amino acids. Trimming left V 3 bases short and J 11 bases short, with 10 bases between. Germline CDR1 MNHEY, CDR2 SVGAGI. The CDR3 coding sequence is TGTGCCAGCAGTTATACGGGGGTTGCTTTCTTT. It encodes CASSYTGVAFF.

V gene TRBV19 combines with J gene TRBJ2-1; D might be TRBD1 (6 bases). The CDR3 is 15 residues long. CDR1 and CDR2 (germline): LNHDA, SQIVND (reference sequence). Trimming removed 4 bases at V and 0 bases at J, with 10 bases between. CDR3 DNA: TGTGCCAGTAGTACTGACAGGAGCTCCTACAATGAGCAGTTCTTC. Protein product: CASSTDRSSYNEQFF.

V and J are TRBV6-4 and TRBJ2-3; 11 bases agree with TRBD2. Germline CDR1 and CDR2: MRHNA and SNTAGT. The CDR3 runs 16 residues. V was pared by 8 bases and J by 1 base, with 8 bases of the junction left unmatched. The DNA of the CDR3 is TGTGCCAGCGCGGTACTAGCGGGAGCTGGCACAGATACGCAGTATTTT. As protein: CASAVLAGAGTDTQYF.

The rearrangement joins TRBV29-1 to TRBJ2-7; 7 nucleotides align to TRBD2. Germline V lookup: CDR1 SQVTM, CDR2 ANQGSEA. Germline trimming cut 5 bases from V and 6 bases from J; bases unmatched to any gene: 13. This CDR3 spans 14 amino acids. The CDR3 reads CSVSNLAAKGEQYF. The CDR3 DNA is TGCAGCGTTTCTAATCTAGCGGCTAAGGGCGAGCAGTACTTC.

The rearrangement joins TRBV5-1 to TRBJ1-2; 7 positions match TRBD1. The CDR3 is 14 amino acids. Germline V gene data show CDR1 as SGHRS and CDR2 as YFSETQ. Unmatched junction bases numbered 8, after V lost 4 bases and J lost 5 bases. CDR3 coding DNA: TGCGCCAGCAGCCGGGACAGAAACACGTATGGCTACACCTTC. Its translation is CASSRDRNTYGYTF.

This chain joins TRBV19 and TRBJ2-1; possible D gene TRBD2, 6 bases. V was trimmed by 5 bases and J by 2 bases, leaving 13 bases between them. The CDR3 covers 15 residues. Germline CDR1 is LNHDA and CDR2 is SQIVND (reference sequence). The CDR3, as DNA: TGTGCCAGTAGTGTCGGGACTTTAACCTACAATGAGCAGTTCTTC. It specifies CASSVGTLTYNEQFF.

The gene calls are TRBV19 and TRBJ2-5; tentative D call: TRBD1 (6 bases). In germline, CDR1 is LNHDA, CDR2 SQIVND (reference sequence). With 2 bases removed from V and 1 base from J, the gap between germline ends came to 14 bases. This CDR3 comprises 16 residues. DNA of the CDR3: TGTGCCAGTAGTATAAATTCAGGGGTTGGCCAAGAGACCCAGTACTTC. This gives the protein CASSINSGVGQETQYF.

The genes are TRBV2 and TRBJ2-3, with 11 bases fitting TRBD2. V gave up 6 bases and J gave up 1 base; unmatched junction bases: 3. The CDR3 contains 15 residues. The germline V gene encodes CDR1 SNHLY and CDR2 FYNNEI. In DNA, the CDR3 is TGTGCCAGCAGAGCGGGACTAGCGGGCACAGATACGCAGTATTTT. Protein sequence: CASRAGLAGTDTQYF. Full variable domain (rest looked up from reference TRBV2 and TRBJ2-3): EPEVTQTPSHQVTQMGQEVILRCVPISNHLYFYWYRQILGQKVEFLVSFYNNEISEKSEIFDDQFSVERPDGSNFTLKIRSTKLEDSAMYFCASRAGLAGTDTQYFGPGTRLTVL.

A note on this clone: Other DNA sequences from this sample encode an identical CDR3 as well. The V and J genes are TRBV5-4 and TRBJ2-3, with 8 bases that match TRBD1. CDR3 length: 15 amino acids. The germline V gene has CDR1 SGHNT and CDR2 YYREEE (reference sequence). V dropped 0 bases and J dropped 1; count of bases not matched to a gene: 1. The CDR3 sequence is CASSLAGGRTDTQYF. CDR3 in DNA: TGTGCCAGCAGCTTGGCAGGGGGCCGCACAGATACGCAGTATTTT.

The chain carries TRBV5-1 and TRBJ1-1, with TRBD1 identical over 7 bases. The V segment lost 0 bases and the J segment 1 base; nucleotides outside the gene matches: 6. This CDR3 region has 16 residues. Looked up from germline, CDR1 is SGHRS and CDR2 is YFSETQ. CDR3: CASSLDGRGENTEAFF. The CDR3 coding sequence is TGCGCCAGCAGCTTGGACGGCAGGGGGGAGAACACTGAAGCTTTCTTT.

The genes are TRBV7-9 and TRBJ2-5; TRBD1 aligns across 9 bases. CDR1 and CDR2 (germline): SEHNR, FQNEAQ (reference sequence). V lost 3 bases and J lost 5; bases outside the gene matches: 4. This CDR3 contains 14 residues. The CDR3, as DNA: TGTGCCAGCAGCTTTACAGGGGGCGAGGAGACCCAGTACTTC. Translation: CASSFTGGEETQYF.

The rearrangement joins TRBV10-1 to TRBJ2-3; no clear D. CDR3 length: 13 amino acids. CDR1 is WNHNN, CDR2 SYGVQD, per germline (reference sequence). Trimming shortened V by 2 bases and J by 2 bases, and 5 bases separated the two germline ends. DNA of the CDR3: TGCGCCAGCAGTGAGGGCCACACAGATACGCAGTATTTT. Translating gives CASSEGHTDTQYF.

J is TRBJ2-1 and V is TRBV6-5; TRBD2 matches at 7 bases. CDR1 is MNHEY, CDR2 SVGAGI, per germline. This CDR3 has 14 amino acids. The trim removed 5 bases at V and 10 bases at J, leaving 11 bases unmatched. CDR3 residues: CASSRAGLQIEQFF. The CDR3 bases are TGTGCCAGCAGTAGAGCGGGGCTACAGATCGAGCAGTTCTTC.

The chain links TRBV10-3 to TRBJ2-3; the D gene is possibly TRBD2 (6 bases). Germline values: CDR1 ENHRY, CDR2 SYGVKD. The CDR3 extends over 17 amino acids. V was trimmed by 0 bases and J by 2 bases, leaving 15 bases between them. CDR3 DNA: TGTGCCATCAGTGAGTCGGGTAGCGGATTAACCACAGATACGCAGTATTTT. It is translated as CAISESGSGLTTDTQYF.

The chain links TRBV10-3 to TRBJ2-5; 9 nucleotides align to TRBD2. The CDR3 loop spans 15 amino acids. V lost 0 bases, J lost 3 bases, and 2 bases stayed unmatched. Germline V CDR1 and CDR2: ENHRY, SYGVKD. CDR3 residues: CAISESASGKETQYF. As DNA, the CDR3 is TGTGCCATCAGTGAGTCTGCTAGCGGGAAAGAGACCCAGTACTTC.

The genes are TRBV11-3 and TRBJ2-2; tentative D call: TRBD2 (6 bases). The germline gives CDR1 SGHNT, CDR2 YENEEA. CDR3 size: 14 residues. Trimming shortened V by 2 bases and J by 5 bases, and 9 bases separated the two germline ends. CDR3 amino acids: CASSLTGETGELFF. The CDR3 DNA sequence: TGTGCCAGCAGCTTAACGGGAGAGACCGGGGAGCTGTTTTTT. Full variable domain (rest looked up from reference TRBV11-3 and TRBJ2-2): EAGVVQSPRYKIIEKKQPVAFWCNPISGHNTLYWYLQNLGQGPELLIRYENEEAVDDSQLPKDRFSAERLKGVDSTLKIQPAELGDSAVYLCASSLTGETGELFFGEGSRLTVL.

V usage is TRBV28 and J usage is TRBJ2-3; D is perhaps TRBD1 or TRBD2 (5 bases each). This CDR3 has 15 residues. The germline gives CDR1 MDHEN, CDR2 SYDVKM. V was cut by 5 bases and J by 2 bases, with 14 bases left in between. In DNA form, the CDR3 reads TGTGCCAGCAGTGGTCCCGGGACGGCCACAGATACGCAGTATTTT. This codes for CASSGPGTATDTQYF.

This chain links TRBV6-1 with TRBJ2-3, with TRBD2 matching over 13 bases. CDR1 is MNHNS, CDR2 SASEGT, per germline. The V gene end was trimmed by 1 base and the J gene end by 3 bases; junction bases not matched to a gene: 4. The CDR3 runs 17 residues. The CDR3 loop is CASSEGTSGRRTDTQYF. In DNA, the CDR3 is TGTGCCAGCAGTGAAGGGACTAGCGGGAGAAGGACAGATACGCAGTATTTT.

The CDR3 nucleotides read TGTGCCAGCAGCTCCCAGGGGGTGATCGGCTACACCTTC. This translates into CASSSQGVIGYTF. The rearrangement uses TRBV7-3 and TRBJ1-2; 7 positions match TRBD1. Germline CDR1 SGHTA, CDR2 FQGTGA. CDR3 length equals 13 residues. The ends lost 4 bases at V and 8 bases at J; junction bases unmatched: 7.